This T cell receptor (beta chain) was sequenced during a study of blood T cell repertoires in COVID-19. Study information: Sample material is recorded as cDNA or gDNA derived from T cells, B-cell-depleted T cells, or PBMCs.

Germline V CDR1 and CDR2: KGHDR, SFDVKD. This CDR3 spans 12 amino acids. V shed 3 bases and J shed 7 bases, with 8 bases lying between them. In the authors' workflow: Reference gene primer amplification gave nucleated cell count estimates. Sequencing used immunoSEQ multiplex PCR; TCRdb keeps in-frame clones, though not all of them. D and trimming come from the DNA, and the V and J calls and clone size come from that table. Here the sample spans about 73,000 clones, about 83% being singletons. This clonotype originated in a man aged 45-60 years with active COVID-19. The chain uses TRBV24-1 and TRBJ2-5, with no clear D. The sequencing sample was made of peripheral blood. As DNA, the CDR3 is TGTGCCACCAGTGATCCGGTCGGGACCCAGTACTTC. Protein sequence: CATSDPVGTQYF.